Listed here are 8 T cell receptor beta chains from one sample, sequenced in a study of response to subunit inactivated influenza vaccine. TCRdb analysed the RT-PCR reads with MiXCR anew, one entry per CDR3 protein. Of roughly 710,000 distinct CDR3 sequences in the sample, about 15% were seen once. The input for sequencing was PBMCs from blood, taken approximately 15 days before vaccination. These receptors all stem from a man aged 50 or older who received an inactivated influenza vaccine.

The chain has TRBV3-1 and TRBJ2-7; 8 bases fit TRBD1. The J segment lost 4 bases and the V segment lost 5 bases, leaving 4 bases of the junction unmatched. Per germline, CDR1 LGHDT and CDR2 YNNKEL (reference sequence). The CDR3 covers 13 residues. CDR3 bases: TGTGCCAGCAGCGCAGGGGGCGCGTACGAGCAGTACTTC. It encodes CASSAGGAYEQYF.

This clonotype was found a few times. V and J are TRBV7-2 and TRBJ1-5; 7 bases match TRBD1. There are 18 residues in the CDR3. The V segment lost 3 bases and the J segment 5 bases; nucleotides outside the gene matches: 16. Germline CDR1 reads SGHTA; CDR2 reads FQGNSA. The CDR3 sequence: CASSFSSREGAGHQPQHF. The CDR3 region has the DNA TGTGCCAGCAGCTTTAGCTCCCGGGAGGGGGCGGGACATCAGCCCCAGCATTTT.

CDR3 nucleotides: TGTGCCAGCAGCTTGGCCGGTGGGTGGGACGAGCAGTACTTC. It is translated as CASSLAGGWDEQYF. The chain employs TRBV5-4 and TRBJ2-7; D unresolved. Germline loops: CDR1 SGHNT, CDR2 YYREEE (reference sequence). The CDR3 has 14 residues. Trimming pared 0 bases from V and 5 bases from J, leaving 12 bases between.

This clonotype was counted ten times or more. The CDR3 DNA reads TGTGCCAGCAGCCACGGGACTAGCGGTCTAAATGAGCAGTTCTTC. This gives the protein CASSHGTSGLNEQFF. V is TRBV7-6 and J is TRBJ2-1; TRBD2 matches 11 bases. J lost 7 bases, V lost 5 bases, and 7 bases had no gene match. Per the germline V gene, CDR1 is SGHVS and CDR2 is FNYEAQ. The CDR3 has 15 residues.

This clonotype was observed a handful of times. The chain joins TRBV20-1 to TRBJ2-5, with D unresolved. CDR1 is DFQATT and CDR2 is SNEGSKA in the germline V gene (reference sequence). The CDR3 runs 11 residues. The V gene lost 3 bases and the J gene lost 4 bases, with 6 bases spanning the gap. For the CDR3, the DNA is TGCAGTGCTAGTATTAGAGAGACCCAGTACTTC. The encoded protein is CSASIRETQYF.

This clonotype was recorded a few times. V is TRBV6-2 or TRBV6-3 and J is TRBJ2-2; TRBD2 matches 12 bases. This CDR3 has 15 amino acids. Germline CDR1 and CDR2: MNHEY and SVGEGT. J was trimmed by 4 bases and V by 5 bases; bases with no gene match: 2. The CDR3 bases are TGTGCCAGCAGTCAACTAGCGGGAGGCACCGGGGAGCTGTTTTTT. This codes for CASSQLAGGTGELFF.

This clonotype has ten or more counts. The chain recombines TRBV11-2 with TRBJ2-3, with D perhaps given as TRBD1 or TRBD2 (6 bases each). V gave up 5 bases and J gave up 2 bases, with 14 bases separating them. Looked up from germline, CDR1 is SGHAT and CDR2 is FQNNGV. The CDR3 has 15 amino acids. CDR3 sequence reads: CASSLIGGNTDTQYF. The CDR3 DNA is TGTGCCAGCAGCCTCATCGGGGGCAACACAGATACGCAGTATTTT.

The chain recombines TRBV7-2 with TRBJ1-6, with TRBD1 as a possible D gene (6 bases). Germline lookup yields CDR1 SGHTA and CDR2 FQGNSA. The CDR3 extends over 16 amino acids. Trimming removed 1 base from V and 7 bases from J, with 14 bases in between. For the CDR3, the DNA is TGTGCCAGCAGCTTAGGTGGGGGGGCAGAGAATTCACCCCTCCACTTT. Protein: CASSLGGGAENSPLHF.